This TCR beta chain was captured by sequencing in a study of cytomegalovirus exposure and HLA in healthy donors. Germline assignment: CDR1 MDHEN and CDR2 SYDVKM. The V segment lost 6 bases and the J segment 6 bases; nucleotides outside the gene matches: 5. This CDR3 has 12 residues. Amplification used 60 Vbeta primers and 13 Jbeta primers. The method was immunoSEQ multiplex PCR; TCRdb's version includes in-frame clones alone and lacks a portion of them. The sample lists approximately 210,000 clones; 70% to 80% were seen once. Specimen: PBMCs. The chain combines TRBV28 with TRBJ2-7, with TRBD1 identical over 7 bases. The TCR originated in a male donor in good health and CMV-seropositive. The CDR3 DNA is TGTGCCAGCAGGCCCGCAGGGGGCGAGCAGTACTTC. Translated: CASRPAGGEQYF.